These T cell receptor beta chains were read from a single sample in a study of T cell repertoires in aging, cancer and after chemotherapy. Via MiXCR, TCRdb re-called the multiplex PCR reads, giving one row per CDR3 protein. The repertoire consists of 1,600 or so distinct CDR3 sequences, with less than 50% occurring once and the leading ten covering roughly two fifths. The sample taken for sequencing was blood. The receptors here all came from a human donor with a solid tumor. The CDR3 runs from the conserved cysteine through the conserved F or W. A D gene is named only where the DNA matches it firmly. Clone size is stated in some rows and not others, as once, few, many or a class when expanded.

v_gene	j_gene	d_gene	abundance	CDR3aa	CDR3nt
TRBV9	TRBJ2-2	.	.	CASSPTAGGTGELFF	TGTGCCAGCAGCCCAACAGCGGGCGGCACCGGGGAGCTGTTTTTT
TRBV20-1	TRBJ2-1	.	few	CSARSGPSEQFF	TGCAGTGCTAGAAGTGGGCCGAGTGAGCAGTTCTTC
TRBV6-5	TRBJ2-2	.	few	CASSTVTGELFF	TGTGCCAGCAGTACAGTAACCGGGGAGCTGTTTTTT
TRBV10-3	TRBJ2-7	TRBD1	once	CAISDPPDRENAYEQYF	TGTGCCATCAGTGACCCTCCGGACAGGGAGAATGCCTACGAGCAGTACTTC
TRBV6-5	TRBJ2-7	TRBD1	large	CASSRGQDSSYEQYF	TGTGCCAGCAGCCGTGGACAGGATAGCTCCTACGAGCAGTACTTC
TRBV2	TRBJ2-5	TRBD1	.	CASRLTGGQETQYF	TGTGCCAGCAGACTCACAGGGGGGCAAGAGACCCAGTACTTC
TRBV7-3	TRBJ2-1	TRBD1	.	CASSSRDSPSNEQFF	TGTGCCAGCAGCTCCCGGGACAGTCCTTCCAATGAGCAGTTCTTC
TRBV18	TRBJ2-7	TRBD2	.	CASSYSGSLYEQYF	TGTGCCAGCTCTTATAGCGGGAGTCTTTACGAGCAGTACTTC
TRBV20-1	TRBJ2-7	TRBD1	few	CSARDRDRGAYEQYF	TGCAGTGCTAGAGATCGGGACAGGGGGGCCTACGAGCAGTACTTC
TRBV6-5	TRBJ1-1	TRBD1	large	CASSYSRQGEAFF	TGTGCCAGCAGTTACTCGCGACAGGGGGAAGCTTTCTTT
TRBV27	TRBJ1-1	.	.	CASSPPWGATEAFF	TGTGCCAGCAGCCCCCCGTGGGGGGCCACTGAAGCTTTCTTT
TRBV24-1	TRBJ2-3	.	few	CATSDFSGSLGTDTQYF	TGTGCCACCAGTGATTTCTCCGGGTCTCTCGGGACAGATACGCAGTATTTT
TRBV19	TRBJ1-5	.	.	CASSITPDLEGPQHF	TGTGCCAGTAGTATAACCCCCGACCTGGAGGGTCCCCAGCATTTT
TRBV5-1	TRBJ2-3	.	.	CASSPRGGGPTDTQYF	TGCGCCAGCAGCCCGAGGGGGGGGGGTCCCACAGATACGCAGTATTTT
TRBV10-3	TRBJ1-6	.	few	CAISERRDPNSPLHF	TGTGCCATCAGTGAGCGACGGGACCCGAATTCACCCCTCCACTTT
TRBV7-2	TRBJ2-7	TRBD2	few	CASSLGGADYEQYF	TGTGCCAGCAGCCTCGGGGGGGCGGACTACGAGCAGTACTTC
TRBV11-2	TRBJ2-3	.	medium-sized	CASSLVADTQYF	TGTGCCAGCAGCTTAGTGGCAGATACGCAGTATTTT
TRBV5-4	TRBJ1-2	TRBD1	few	CASSTRDSTYGYTF	TGTGCCAGCAGCACCCGGGACAGTACCTATGGCTACACCTTC
TRBV24-1	TRBJ2-1	TRBD2	few	CATRHASGSRYEQFF	TGTGCCACCAGACACGCTAGCGGGAGCAGGTATGAGCAGTTCTTC
TRBV12-3/TRBV12-4	TRBJ2-2	TRBD1	.	CASSLGTGATGELFF	TGTGCCAGCAGTTTGGGGACAGGGGCCACCGGGGAGCTGTTTTTT
TRBV5-1	TRBJ2-3	TRBD2	.	CASSWRGTDTDTQYF	TGCGCCAGCAGCTGGCGGGGGACCGACACAGATACGCAGTATTTT
TRBV6-5	TRBJ2-7	TRBD2	.	CASSGGGGTSGQLGEQYF	TGTGCCAGCAGTGGGGGAGGAGGGACTAGCGGGCAACTTGGGGAGCAGTACTTC
TRBV18	TRBJ2-2	.	.	CASSPQPANTGELFF	TGTGCCAGCTCACCTCAACCTGCGAACACCGGGGAGCTGTTTTTT
TRBV2	TRBJ2-1	.	.	CASSDFGSDNEQFF	TGTGCCAGCAGTGATTTTGGCTCCGACAATGAGCAGTTCTTC
TRBV6-5	TRBJ1-6	.	.	CASSYSGLPSSYNSPLHF	TGTGCCAGCAGTTACTCAGGGTTACCGAGCTCCTATAATTCACCCCTCCACTTT
TRBV5-1	TRBJ2-1	.	.	CASRFRDVSYNEQFF	TGCGCCAGCAGGTTCCGGGACGTGTCCTACAATGAGCAGTTCTTC
TRBV6-6	TRBJ1-1	.	.	CASTDDPTVNTEAFF	TGTGCCAGCACCGATGACCCGACAGTGAACACTGAAGCTTTCTTT
TRBV10-3	TRBJ2-1	.	.	CAISGQNYNEQFF	TGTGCCATCAGTGGACAGAATTACAATGAGCAGTTCTTC
TRBV6-5	TRBJ1-2	.	few	CASSTLRADYGYTF	TGTGCCAGCTCGACCCTGCGGGCCGACTATGGCTACACCTTC
TRBV6-1	TRBJ2-3	.	.	CASSEQTGTDTQYF	TGTGCCAGCAGTGAACAAACCGGCACAGATACGCAGTATTTT
TRBV20-1	TRBJ2-1	.	.	CSAPYWGKVGNEQFF	TGCAGTGCCCCATACTGGGGGAAAGTTGGGAATGAGCAGTTCTTC
TRBV20-1	TRBJ2-3	.	once	CSARDQSTDTQYF	TGCAGTGCTAGAGATCAAAGCACAGATACGCAGTATTTT
TRBV12-3/TRBV12-4	TRBJ1-6	.	.	CASSPDPSPLHF	TGTGCCAGCAGCCCCGACCCATCACCCCTCCACTTT
TRBV6-5	TRBJ1-6	TRBD1	.	CASNRDRVKNSPLHF	TGTGCCAGCAATAGAGACAGGGTGAAGAATTCACCCCTCCACTTT
TRBV11-3	TRBJ2-1	.	.	CASSLLSSSYNEQFF	TGTGCCAGCAGCTTGCTCAGTAGCTCCTACAATGAGCAGTTCTTC
TRBV12-3/TRBV12-4	TRBJ1-3	TRBD1	few	CASSPDRGDGNTIYF	TGTGCCAGCAGCCCGGACAGGGGGGATGGAAACACCATATATTTT
TRBV5-6	TRBJ2-3	.	few	CASSVDPGTQYF	TGTGCCAGCAGCGTGGACCCTGGGACGCAGTATTTT
TRBV5-4	TRBJ1-2	TRBD1	few	CASSLAPGTAGYGYTF	TGTGCCAGCAGCTTGGCTCCCGGGACAGCTGGCTATGGCTACACCTTC